This paragraph reports one TCR beta chain. Its antigen is not identified. This sample is drawn from a study of cytomegalovirus exposure and HLA in healthy donors. Sequenced by immunoSEQ multiplex PCR; TCRdb stores in-frame clones only, minus some. The sample gives under 250,000 clones, about 87% of which show up once; 2.5% to 3% is in the top ten. General observations from the study: CMV antigen specificity of a few CMV-associated chains was confirmed in vitro. Investigators reported over 150 TCR beta chains as tied to cytomegalovirus. The classifier reportedly diagnosed cytomegalovirus status with high sensitivity and specificity.

An approximately 130-subject validation cohort, separate from the approximately 700-subject first cohort, supplied the donors. Germline V CDR1 and CDR2: MNHEY, SVGAGI. The CDR3 extends over 14 amino acids. The V and J ends lost 2 bases and 3 bases, in that order; junction bases with no gene match: 3. The genes are TRBV6-5 and TRBJ2-7; TRBD1 agrees at 8 bases. The clonotype was recovered from a young man in good health and CMV-seronegative. Sequenced input: PBMCs. The CDR3 nucleotides are TGTGCCAGCAGTTACGCGGACAGGGTCTACGAGCAGTACTTC. The encoded protein is CASSYADRVYEQYF.